The present T cell receptor beta chain was sequenced within a study of T cell clonotyping in hematopoietic cell transplantation. This clone has a single count. The CDR3 length is 11 residues. V gave up 5 bases and J gave up 9 bases, with 10 bases separating them. From germline, CDR1 is MGHDK and CDR2 SYGVNS. The time point is: recipient sample about 28 days before transplant, after cytoreduction. The table came from immunoSEQ multiplex PCR; TCRdb's copy has only in-frame clones and leaves some out. The sample lists approximately 50,000 clones, around 86% occurring once. The rearrangement links TRBV25-1 to TRBJ1-1; D is ambiguous. This clonotype was sampled from a man in his fifties or sixties with biphenotypic leukemia. Some clones in this sample may be carry-over from other donors' samples. The sequences come from peripheral blood mononuclear cells, collected before stem cell transplant. This CDR3 reads CASSSRLQAFF. The CDR3 bases are TGTGCCAGCAGTTCGAGGCTGCAAGCTTTCTTT.